Each of the 5 T cell receptor beta chains below was sequenced from the same sample in a study of blood T cell repertoires in COVID-19. Sequenced by immunoSEQ multiplex PCR; TCRdb stores in-frame clones only, minus some. This sample has under 100,000 clones; about three quarters occur once, and the top ten carry less than 20%. Material: peripheral blood. The receptors were sampled from a woman aged 80 or older with active or convalescent COVID-19.

The rearrangement uses TRBV30 and TRBJ1-2, with 7 bases lining up with TRBD1. Trimming removed 7 bases from V and 7 bases from J; junction bases left unmatched: 15. CDR1 GTSNPN and CDR2 SVGIG come from the germline V gene (reference sequence). This CDR3 contains 14 residues. CDR3 protein: CASGGTDLDVGYTF. CDR3 coding DNA: TGTGCCTCAGGGGGGACCGATTTGGATGTTGGCTACACCTTC.

The chain uses TRBV2 and TRBJ1-2; 7 bases agree with TRBD1. Germline CDR1 SNHLY, CDR2 FYNNEI. The V gene end was trimmed by 9 bases and the J gene end by 6 bases; junction bases not matched to a gene: 16. The CDR3 is made up of 15 amino acids. CDR3 region: CASSPSPDRVNGYTF. The CDR3 coding sequence is TGTGCCAGTAGTCCATCGCCCGACAGGGTAAATGGCTACACCTTC.

This clone has a count of ten or more. The V call is TRBV5-4, the J call TRBJ1-1, with TRBD1 matching over 7 bases. J lost 7 bases, V lost 4 bases, and 4 bases had no gene match. Germline V gives CDR1 SGHNT, CDR2 YYREEE (reference sequence). CDR3 length equals 12 residues. DNA of the CDR3: TGTGCCAGCAGCGTGGGGGACAGTGAAGCTTTCTTT. It specifies CASSVGDSEAFF.

The chain is built from TRBV12-3 or TRBV12-4 and TRBJ2-7, with TRBD2 matching 13 bases. The CDR3 is 13 amino acids. The junction had 11 bases not matched to a gene; V was cut back by 8 bases and J by 13 bases. The CDR3 loop is CASRGLAGEQLYF. CDR3 bases: TGTGCCAGCCGAGGACTAGCGGGGGAGCAGCTCTACTTC.

The chain uses TRBV11-1 and TRBJ2-4; a weak D match, TRBD1 (6 bases). Trimming removed 4 bases from V and 10 bases from J, with 20 bases in between. The CDR3 totals 15 residues. Germline V CDR1 and CDR2: SGHAT, FQDESV (reference sequence). The chain's CDR3 is CASSYRTGWGVIQYF. CDR3 coding DNA: TGTGCCAGCAGCTACAGAACAGGGTGGGGTGTTATTCAGTACTTC.